This entry concerns a single T cell receptor beta chain. The table came from immunoSEQ multiplex PCR; TCRdb's copy has only in-frame clones and leaves some out. The sample holds under 600,000 clones, around 80% seen once. This entry comes from a study of shared clonotypes between healthy human individuals. Study background: Samples came from a couple of female and a few male donors aged 18 to 49.

Donors, healthy HIV-negative adults, lacked recent acute infections or vaccinations. Donors, without exception, were Caucasian adults residing in Nashville, Tennessee. The CDR3 is made up of 15 amino acids. V was clipped by 4 bases and J by 3 bases; unmatched bases: 7. Germline V gives CDR1 LNHDA, CDR2 SQIVND (reference sequence). The V call is TRBV19, the J call TRBJ2-7, with 9 bases fitting TRBD1. The sequenced sample consisted of PBMCs. The clonotype comes from a woman aged 35 to 49 in good health. Some clones in this sample may be carry-over from other donors' samples. CDR3 protein: CASSTSGTGLYEQYF. The CDR3 coding sequence is TGTGCCAGTAGTACCTCGGGGACAGGGCTCTACGAGCAGTACTTC.